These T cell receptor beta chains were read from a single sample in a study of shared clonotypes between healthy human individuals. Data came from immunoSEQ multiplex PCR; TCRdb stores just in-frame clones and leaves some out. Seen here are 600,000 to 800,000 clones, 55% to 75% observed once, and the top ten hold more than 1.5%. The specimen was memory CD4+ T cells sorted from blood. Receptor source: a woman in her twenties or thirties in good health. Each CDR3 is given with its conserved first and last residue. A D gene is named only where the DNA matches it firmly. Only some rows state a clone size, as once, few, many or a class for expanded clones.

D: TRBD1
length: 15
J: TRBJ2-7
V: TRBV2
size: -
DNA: TGTGCCAGCAGTGGCGGCGGGACAGGGGGGTACGAGCAGTACTTC
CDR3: CASSGGGTGGYEQYF

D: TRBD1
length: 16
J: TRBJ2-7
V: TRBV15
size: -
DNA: TGTGCCACCAGCAGAGAGCGGGGGACAGGGGTGTACGAGCAGTACTTC
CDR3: CATSRERGTGVYEQYF

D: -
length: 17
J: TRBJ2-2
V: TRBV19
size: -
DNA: TGTGCCAGTAGCTTAGGGATCCGGGACACGAACACCGGGGAGCTGTTTTTT
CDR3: CASSLGIRDTNTGELFF

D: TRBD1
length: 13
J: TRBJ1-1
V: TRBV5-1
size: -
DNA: TGCGCCAGCAGGGATCCAGGGGGGACTGAAGCTTTCTTT
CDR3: CASRDPGGTEAFF

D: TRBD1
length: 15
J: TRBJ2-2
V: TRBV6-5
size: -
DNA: TGTGCCAGCAGACCCCAGACAGGGCTGGCCGGGGAGCTGTTTTTT
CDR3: CASRPQTGLAGELFF

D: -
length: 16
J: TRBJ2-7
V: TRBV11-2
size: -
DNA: TGTGCCAGCAGCCGTCCCCCCCCCGGGCCATTTTACGAGCAGTACTTC
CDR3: CASSRPPPGPFYEQYF

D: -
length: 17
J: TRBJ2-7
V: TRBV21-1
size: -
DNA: TGTGCCAGCAGCAAACTCTACCGACAGGGTCTACCCTACGAGCAGTACTTC
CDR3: CASSKLYRQGLPYEQYF

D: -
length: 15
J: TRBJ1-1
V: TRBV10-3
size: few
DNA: TGTGCCATCAGTGAGTCTACTCTATCGAACACTGAAGCTTTCTTT
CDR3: CAISESTLSNTEAFF

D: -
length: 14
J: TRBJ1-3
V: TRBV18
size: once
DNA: TGTGCCAGCTCACAACAGGGAGATGGAAACACCATATATTTT
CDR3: CASSQQGDGNTIYF

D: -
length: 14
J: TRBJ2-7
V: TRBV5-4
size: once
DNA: TGTGCCAGCAGCTTGCCCGGGGGCACCTACGAGCAGTACTTC
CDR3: CASSLPGGTYEQYF

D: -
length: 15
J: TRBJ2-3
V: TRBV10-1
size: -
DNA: TGCGCCAGCAGCCCTGGGTCTGCTAGCACAGATACGCAGTATTTT
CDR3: CASSPGSASTDTQYF

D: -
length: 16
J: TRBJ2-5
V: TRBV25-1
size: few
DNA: TGTGCCAGCAGTGAAAACAGGGGGGGAGTGGCGGAGACCCAGTACTTC
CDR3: CASSENRGGVAETQYF

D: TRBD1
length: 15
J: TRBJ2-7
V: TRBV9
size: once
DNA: TGTGCCAGCAGCAGAAATCAGGGGGCGGGATACGAGCAGTACTTC
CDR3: CASSRNQGAGYEQYF

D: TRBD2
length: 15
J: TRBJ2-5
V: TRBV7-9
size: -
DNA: TGTGCCAGCAGCTATGGACTAGCCGATCAAGAGACCCAGTACTTC
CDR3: CASSYGLADQETQYF